This is a list of T cell receptor beta chains from one sample in a study of T-cell memory formation after mild COVID-19. TCRdb re-analysed the 5' RACE reads in MiXCR, keeping a single row per CDR3 protein. The table records roughly 380,000 distinct CDR3 sequences, 25% to 30% of them present only once. Source material: PBMCs or a T cell subset sorted from them (not recorded which). These TCRs come from an adult woman who had mild COVID-19 (a few samples of this study predate the infection). Cell type and time point are not known. Both conserved end residues are part of each CDR3. Fields, in order: J gene, V gene, clone size, D gene, CDR3 DNA, CDR3 protein. The D gene is left open where the match is weak. Clone size is stated in some rows and not others, as once, few, many or a class when expanded.

TRBJ1-2	TRBV13	-	-	TGTGCCAGCAGTACCGGGACAAGGCGTGGCTACACCTTC	CASSTGTRRGYTF
TRBJ1-2	TRBV7-2	-	TRBD1	TGTGCCACAGAAACAGGGGTAGTCTATGGCTACACCTTC	CATETGVVYGYTF
TRBJ2-1	TRBV12-3/TRBV12-4	-	TRBD2	TGTGCCAGCAAACTAGCGGGAGGGGATGAGCAGTTCTTC	CASKLAGGDEQFF
TRBJ2-2	TRBV12-3/TRBV12-4	many	-	TGTGCCAGCAGTTTATCGACCCTATCCACCGGGGAGCTGTTTTTT	CASSLSTLSTGELFF
TRBJ2-5	TRBV6-5	few	-	TGTGCCAGCAGTTACTCGGGAGTCAGGGCACAAGAGACCCAGTACTTC	CASSYSGVRAQETQYF
TRBJ2-7	TRBV2	-	TRBD2	TGTGCCAGCAGGAAAGAGCGGGACTCCTACGAGCAGTACTTC	CASRKERDSYEQYF
TRBJ1-2	TRBV12-3/TRBV12-4	-	TRBD1	TGTGCCAGCAGTTTAGGGACAGGGGACGGCTACACCTTC	CASSLGTGDGYTF
TRBJ2-7	TRBV12-3/TRBV12-4	-	-	TGTGCCAGCAGTTTTAGTCAGAAGACCTACGAGCAGTACTTC	CASSFSQKTYEQYF
TRBJ2-7	TRBV6-2/TRBV6-3	-	-	TGTGCCAGCAGTTTCCCGGGACCAAGCGAGCAGTACTTC	CASSFPGPSEQYF
TRBJ2-5	TRBV14	many	-	TGTGCCAGCAGCCCAGGGCCCCCCCGTGGGACCCAGTACTTC	CASSPGPPRGTQYF
TRBJ2-5	TRBV12-3/TRBV12-4	-	TRBD2	TGTGCCAGCAGTTTCGGCGGGAGTGAGACCCAGTACTTC	CASSFGGSETQYF
TRBJ2-3	TRBV12-3/TRBV12-4	few	TRBD2	TGTGCCAGCAGTCCTGATGAAGCGGGGGGGCCTGGTACGCAGTATTTT	CASSPDEAGGPGTQYF
TRBJ2-1	TRBV15	-	TRBD1	TGTGCCACCAGCAGAGGGACAGGGGGAAACTACAATGAGCAGTTCTTC	CATSRGTGGNYNEQFF
TRBJ1-2	TRBV20-1	-	-	TGCAGTGCTAGGACAGGAGGTTATGGCTACACCTTC	CSARTGGYGYTF
TRBJ1-5	TRBV7-2	-	-	TGTGCCAGCAGCTCGAGCGGATATCAGCCCCAGCATTTT	CASSSSGYQPQHF
TRBJ2-3	TRBV2	-	-	TGTGCCAGCCGCAAGGGGATGGCCACAGATACGCAGTATTTT	CASRKGMATDTQYF
TRBJ1-1	TRBV7-8	few	-	TGTGCCAGCAGCTTAGTATTAGGACAGAACACTGAAGCTTTCTTT	CASSLVLGQNTEAFF
TRBJ1-1	TRBV18	-	-	TGTGCCAGCTCACCAGAGGTTTCGAACACTGAAGCTTTCTTT	CASSPEVSNTEAFF
TRBJ2-1	TRBV7-6	-	TRBD2	TGTGCCAGCAGCTCCACTAGCGGGAGGTACGGTGAGCAGTTCTTC	CASSSTSGRYGEQFF
TRBJ1-2	TRBV7-9	-	-	TGTGCCAGCAGCCCAGGCTATGGCTACACCTTC	CASSPGYGYTF
TRBJ2-1	TRBV10-3	few	TRBD2	TGTGCCATCGGGACTAGCGGGGGGTATTACAATGAGCAGTTCTTC	CAIGTSGGYYNEQFF
TRBJ1-1	TRBV5-1	few	-	TGCGCCAGCAGCTTGGGCGATGAAGCTTTCTTT	CASSLGDEAFF
TRBJ2-5	TRBV4-1	-	TRBD1	TGCGCCAGCAGCCAAGAAGACAGGGGCATGCTGTCGACCCAGTACTTC	CASSQEDRGMLSTQYF
TRBJ2-1	TRBV2	-	-	TGTGCCAGCACACCGGGGAGCTCCTACAATGAGCAGTTCTTC	CASTPGSSYNEQFF
TRBJ2-7	TRBV29-1	few	-	TGCAGCGGCGGGTTCGAGGGCGAGCAGTACTTC	CSGGFEGEQYF
TRBJ2-1	TRBV7-9	-	-	TGTGCCAGCAGCTCCTTACAGGGTCGGCAGTTCTTC	CASSSLQGRQFF
TRBJ2-3	TRBV20-1	-	TRBD1	TGCAGTGCTCTGGACAGGGGGCGGGATACGCAGTATTTT	CSALDRGRDTQYF
TRBJ1-2	TRBV4-2	few	-	TGTGCCAGCAGCCAAGATCGAGGGGCGAACTATGGCTACACCTTC	CASSQDRGANYGYTF
TRBJ2-5	TRBV15	few	TRBD2	TGTGCCACCAGCGGTCTAGCGGGGGGGCGCCTGGATCAAGAGACCCAGTACTTC	CATSGLAGGRLDQETQYF
TRBJ1-6	TRBV7-9	few	-	TGTGCCAGCAGCTTGGAGACAAACTCACCCCTCCACTTT	CASSLETNSPLHF
TRBJ2-3	TRBV20-1	-	TRBD2	TGCAGTGCTCCACGACTAGCGGATTATAGCACAGATACGCAGTATTTT	CSAPRLADYSTDTQYF
TRBJ2-1	TRBV18	once	TRBD2	TGTGCCAGCTCACCGGCAATAGCGGGAGTTCTCTACAATGAGCAGTTCTTC	CASSPAIAGVLYNEQFF
TRBJ2-7	TRBV4-1	-	-	TGCGCCAGCAGCCAAGATGCCGGCCCGGATATTTACGAGCAGTACTTC	CASSQDAGPDIYEQYF
TRBJ2-2	TRBV5-4	once	-	TGTGCCAGCAGCTTGGGTTCTGCCAGCGCGGTATTCGCGAACACCGGGGAGCTGTTTTTT	CASSLGSASAVFANTGELFF
TRBJ1-1	TRBV5-4	-	-	TGTGCCAGCACCTCCCGGGGGCGGGACACTGAAGCTTTCTTT	CASTSRGRDTEAFF
TRBJ2-1	TRBV7-2	few	TRBD2	TGTGCCAGCAGCTCAGCCTTGGCGGGAGGTAGCTACAATGAGCAGTTCTTC	CASSSALAGGSYNEQFF
TRBJ1-1	TRBV20-1	-	-	TGCAGTGCTATCATCGTCCCACACACTTTCTTT	CSAIIVPHTFF
TRBJ2-7	TRBV6-5	-	TRBD2	TGTGCCAGCAGCTGGGGACTAGCTAACTACGAGCAGTACTTC	CASSWGLANYEQYF
TRBJ2-5	TRBV6-6	few	-	TGTGCCAGCAGTTACCTACAAGAGACCCAGTACTTC	CASSYLQETQYF
TRBJ2-1	TRBV9	-	TRBD2	TGTGCCAGCAGCGGTCGACTAGCGGATAATGAGCAGTTCTTC	CASSGRLADNEQFF
TRBJ1-2	TRBV10-3	-	TRBD1	TGTGCCATCAGCCCCCGGGACAGGGTTCTATCTGGCTACACCTTC	CAISPRDRVLSGYTF
TRBJ1-1	TRBV5-5	-	TRBD1	TGTGCCAGCAGCTTCAACAGGGGATCCACTGAAGCTTTCTTT	CASSFNRGSTEAFF
TRBJ2-7	TRBV20-1	-	TRBD2	TGCAGTGCTCCGACACCGGGACTAGACTACGAGCAGTACTTC	CSAPTPGLDYEQYF
TRBJ1-5	TRBV18	-	-	TGTGCCAGCTCACCAGCGGGTTCGGGGAGCAATCAGCCCCAGCATTTT	CASSPAGSGSNQPQHF
TRBJ2-2	TRBV12-3/TRBV12-4	-	TRBD2	TGTGCCAGCAGAGGGACTAGCGGGGATTGGGTTGACACCGGGGAGCTGTTTTTT	CASRGTSGDWVDTGELFF
TRBJ2-3	TRBV6-5	-	-	TGTGCCAGCAGAGAACTTGGCACAGATACGCAGTATTTT	CASRELGTDTQYF
TRBJ2-2	TRBV7-9	many	-	TGTGCCAGCAGCCCCCGGACCGGAGGGGCCGGGGAGCTGTTTTTT	CASSPRTGGAGELFF
TRBJ2-7	TRBV12-3/TRBV12-4	few	TRBD1	TGTGCCAGCAGTCCCGAGCGGACAGGGGGCTCCTACGAGCAGTACTTC	CASSPERTGGSYEQYF
TRBJ1-5	TRBV6-6	few	-	TGTGCCAGCAGTTACGGGAGTCAGCCCCAGCATTTT	CASSYGSQPQHF
TRBJ2-5	TRBV6-5	-	TRBD2	TGTGCCAGCAGCCAGCGGGGGGGATATCAAGAGACCCAGTACTTC	CASSQRGGYQETQYF